Below are 20 T cell receptor beta chains sequenced from a single sample in a study of T-cell memory formation after mild COVID-19. TCRdb itself ran the 5' RACE reads through MiXCR, one entry per CDR3 protein. The sample lists 530,000 or so distinct CDR3 sequences, approximately 15% occurring once. Sequenced sample: PBMCs or a T cell subset sorted from them (not recorded which). These TCRs come from an adult woman who had mild COVID-19 (a few samples of this study predate the infection). Cell type and time point are not known.

This clonotype was counted at least ten times. This rearrangement joins TRBV25-1 to TRBJ1-2; D may be TRBD1 (6 bases). Trimming removed 2 bases at V and 2 bases at J, with 9 bases between. From germline, CDR1 is MGHDK and CDR2 SYGVNS. This CDR3 spans 14 amino acids. CDR3 residues: CASSELRGNYGYTF. The CDR3 nucleotides read TGTGCCAGCAGTGAACTTAGGGGGAACTATGGCTACACCTTC.

This clonotype was recorded many times. This CDR3 is CASSPRIRDSNEQFF. The CDR3 bases are TGTGCCAGCAGCCCTCGAATAAGGGATTCCAATGAGCAGTTCTTC. The chain carries TRBV7-9 and TRBJ2-1, with D uncertain. CDR3 length: 15 amino acids. Per germline, CDR1 SEHNR and CDR2 FQNEAQ (reference sequence). V dropped 5 bases and J dropped 6 bases, with 17 bases sitting between them.

This clonotype was seen a handful of times. CDR3 DNA sequence: TGCAGTGCTAGTATGTTAGTGACTCGGGAGCAGTTCTTC. Translation: CSASMLVTREQFF. This rearrangement joins TRBV20-1 to TRBJ2-1; D not certain. This CDR3 has 13 residues. The germline V gene has CDR1 DFQATT and CDR2 SNEGSKA (reference sequence). Between the trimmed V and J ends, which lost 3 bases and 10 bases, there was a span of 16 bases.

This clonotype has only a few counts. This sequence joins TRBV6-6 and TRBJ1-2, with D possibly matching TRBD1 (6 bases). The ends were cut back, 10 bases at V and 4 bases at J, with 10 bases in the middle. This CDR3 comprises 11 residues. From germline, CDR1 is MNHNY and CDR2 SVGAGI (reference sequence). This chain's CDR3 is CATRGLYGYTF. CDR3 sequence (DNA): TGTGCCACCCGGGGGCTCTATGGCTACACCTTC.

The chain recombines TRBV21-1 with TRBJ2-7. TRBV21-1 is recorded as a pseudogene. The CDR3 is made up of 16 amino acids. The CDR3 region is CASSKEVERTNYEQYF. The DNA for the CDR3 is TGTGCCAGCAGCAAAGAGGTTGAACGGACGAACTACGAGCAGTACTTC.

This clonotype has just a few counts. V gene TRBV19 combines with J gene TRBJ2-1; the D gene is possibly TRBD1 (6 bases). The CDR3 has 16 amino acids. CDR1 and CDR2 from the germline V gene are LNHDA and SQIVND (reference sequence). V was pared by 7 bases and J by 5 bases, with 21 bases between. CDR3 DNA sequence: TGTGCCAGTACCATAGTCGGCAGGGGAATAGACAATGAGCAGTTCTTC. Its protein product is CASTIVGRGIDNEQFF.

In its sample, this clonotype was seen a few times. The chain couples TRBV20-1 to TRBJ2-7, with D unresolved. The V end lost 6 bases, the J end lost 7 bases, and 13 bases lay between the germline ends. CDR1 and CDR2 (germline): DFQATT, SNEGSKA (reference sequence). The CDR3 loop spans 11 amino acids. CDR3 nucleotide sequence: TGCAGTGCCATCTCTACAGAGGAGCAGTACTTC. Its protein is CSAISTEEQYF.

In this sample, this clonotype turned up a few times. This chain joins TRBV12-3 or TRBV12-4 and TRBJ2-1; 8 nucleotides match TRBD2. J was trimmed by 8 bases and V by 8 bases; bases with no gene match: 14. The CDR3 spans 15 residues. CDR3: CASAPGLAGDDEQFF. The CDR3 DNA is TGTGCCAGCGCCCCCGGGCTAGCGGGCGACGATGAGCAGTTCTTC.

The chain joins TRBV3-1 to TRBJ1-3; D is undetermined. Germline V gene data show CDR1 as LGHDT and CDR2 as YNNKEL (reference sequence). Between the trimmed V and J ends, which lost 0 bases and 0 bases, there was a span of 12 bases. The CDR3 spans 17 residues. CDR3 coding DNA: TGTGCCAGCAGCCAAGATTATCCAGGAACCTCTGGAAACACCATATATTTT. Protein sequence: CASSQDYPGTSGNTIYF.

The V call is TRBV12-3 or TRBV12-4, the J call TRBJ2-1; the D is unclear. The CDR3 spans 15 residues. The ends were cut back, 6 bases at V and 7 bases at J, with 19 bases in the middle. The CDR3 bases are TGTGCCAGCAGACGGTCGGCGCTTTCTCAGAATGAGCAGTTCTTC. Amino acids: CASRRSALSQNEQFF.

The chain couples TRBV30 to TRBJ2-7, with D perhaps TRBD1 (6 bases). Germline V gene data show CDR1 as GTSNPN and CDR2 as SVGIG (reference sequence). The CDR3 has 15 residues. V gave up 1 base and J gave up 0 bases, with 13 bases separating them. Here the CDR3 reads CAWSAGHATSYEQYF. The CDR3 DNA reads as TGTGCCTGGAGTGCGGGACACGCGACCTCCTACGAGCAGTACTTC.

This clonotype was seen a few times. This rearrangement joins TRBV11-2 to TRBJ2-1; 9 nucleotides match TRBD2. The CDR3 sequence is 15 residues long. Trimming took 5 bases from V and 1 from J; bases not matched to a gene: 3. The germline gives CDR1 SGHAT, CDR2 FQNNGV. The DNA for the CDR3 is TGTGCCAGCAGCCCGCGGGAGGGGTCCTACAATGAGCAGTTCTTC. Translating it yields CASSPREGSYNEQFF.

The chain links TRBV9 to TRBJ2-7, with 8 bases fitting TRBD1. V trimming: 0 bases; J trimming: 5 bases; junction bases outside the gene matches: 10. The length of the CDR3 is 16 residues. Germline V gene sequence: CDR1 SGDLS, CDR2 YYNGEE. CDR3 sequence (DNA): TGTGCCAGCAGCGTAGCTCCCGGGACAGGAACCGACGAGCAGTACTTC. This gives the protein CASSVAPGTGTDEQYF.

This clonotype has a handful of counts. CDR3 loop: CASTMRGLQTQYF. The CDR3 DNA reads as TGTGCCAGCACGATGAGAGGGCTGCAGACCCAGTACTTC. The V and J genes are TRBV12-3 or TRBV12-4 and TRBJ2-5, with D possibly being TRBD2 (5 bases). This CDR3 is 13 amino acids long. Deletions cut 7 bases from V and 6 bases from J, with 15 bases between.

The sample holds many counts of this clonotype. This chain uses TRBV20-1 with TRBJ1-1, with 7 nucleotides matching TRBD1. The CDR3 spans 13 residues. Germline V gene lookup returns CDR1 DFQATT and CDR2 SNEGSKA (reference sequence). V lost 6 bases and J lost 0; bases outside the gene matches: 4. The CDR3 sequence: CSASGQLNTEAFF. The CDR3 DNA follows: TGCAGTGCCTCGGGACAGTTGAACACTGAAGCTTTCTTT.

J is TRBJ2-7 and V is TRBV20-1, with 7 bases lining up with TRBD2. The CDR3 is 14 residues long. Per germline, CDR1 DFQATT and CDR2 SNEGSKA (reference sequence). V lost 3 bases to trimming and J lost 0 bases; unmatched junction nucleotides: 5. The CDR3 DNA reads as TGCAGTGCTAGCGGACTAGGGAGCTCCTACGAGCAGTACTTC. Residues: CSASGLGSSYEQYF.

The chain couples TRBV6-5 to TRBJ2-3, with TRBD1 identical over 7 bases. The trim removed 6 bases at V and 2 bases at J, leaving 8 bases unmatched. Germline loops: CDR1 MNHEY, CDR2 SVGAGI. The CDR3 is 15 amino acids. DNA of the CDR3: TGTGCCAGCAGCCACTCGGGACAGCCCACAGATACGCAGTATTTT. Translating it yields CASSHSGQPTDTQYF.

This clonotype was recorded at least ten times. This chain uses TRBV5-1 with TRBJ2-5; D may match TRBD1 or TRBD2 (5 bases each). Germline-derived CDR1 and CDR2 are SGHRS and YFSETQ. V shed 2 bases and J shed 5 bases, with 13 bases lying between them. The CDR3 extends over 14 amino acids. DNA of the CDR3: TGCGCCAGCAGCTTATACGGGGCTAGGGAGACCCAGTACTTC. Translation gives CASSLYGARETQYF.

This clonotype was observed many times. V usage is TRBV12-3 or TRBV12-4 and J usage is TRBJ1-5; D is undetermined. V was shortened by 6 bases and J by 6 bases, with 9 bases between the two germline ends. The CDR3 is 12 residues long. CDR3 in amino acids: CASSFLGQPQHF. The CDR3 coding sequence is TGTGCCAGCAGCTTCCTTGGTCAGCCCCAGCATTTT.

The chain carries TRBV3-1 and TRBJ1-1; 7 bases match TRBD1. After removal of 2 bases from V and 1 base from J, the junction contained 4 bases not matched to a gene. This CDR3 contains 15 residues. Germline loops: CDR1 LGHDT, CDR2 YNNKEL (reference sequence). CDR3 sequence: CASSQTGARNTEAFF. The CDR3 coding sequence is TGTGCCAGCAGCCAAACAGGGGCAAGGAACACTGAAGCTTTCTTT.